The clone carrying this T cell receptor (beta chain) has at least ten counts. Antigen specificity is unknown. The V gene lost 7 bases and the J gene lost 5 bases, with 17 bases spanning the gap. The CDR3 totals 14 residues. Germline V CDR1 and CDR2: MGHRA, YSYEKL. cDNA prepared by RNA extraction and subsequent reverse transcription served as the template for sequencing. The method was immunoSEQ multiplex PCR; TCRdb's version includes in-frame clones alone and lacks a portion of them. In the table there are about 150,000 clones, roughly 48% of which are singletons. This sample is part of a study of CD8+ T cells in alopecia areata. Whole-study results and caveats: An increase in clonality over normal scalp was evident in lesional scalp, especially alopecia totalis/universalis.

The clonotype comes from a human donor with alopecia areata. The chain employs TRBV4-1 and TRBJ2-5; perhaps TRBD2 as D (6 bases). Sequencing input: CD4+ T cells sorted from blood. The chain's CDR3 is CASTDYLGRETQYF. CDR3 coding DNA: TGCGCCAGCACGGACTACCTTGGTAGGGAGACCCAGTACTTC.